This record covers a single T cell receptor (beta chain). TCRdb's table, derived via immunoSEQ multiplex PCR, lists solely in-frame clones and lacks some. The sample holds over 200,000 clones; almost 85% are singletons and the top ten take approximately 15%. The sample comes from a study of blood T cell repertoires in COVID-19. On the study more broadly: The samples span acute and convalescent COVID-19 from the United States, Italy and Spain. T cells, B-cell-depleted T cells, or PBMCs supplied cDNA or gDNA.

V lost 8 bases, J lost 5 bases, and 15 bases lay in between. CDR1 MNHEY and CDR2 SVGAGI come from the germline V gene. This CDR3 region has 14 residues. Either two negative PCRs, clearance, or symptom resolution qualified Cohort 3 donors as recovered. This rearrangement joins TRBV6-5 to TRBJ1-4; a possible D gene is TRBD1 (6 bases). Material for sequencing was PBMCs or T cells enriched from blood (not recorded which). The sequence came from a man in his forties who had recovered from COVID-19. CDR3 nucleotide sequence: TGTGCCAGCGGGCGGACAGTCGGGAATGAAAAACTGTTTTTT. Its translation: CASGRTVGNEKLFF.